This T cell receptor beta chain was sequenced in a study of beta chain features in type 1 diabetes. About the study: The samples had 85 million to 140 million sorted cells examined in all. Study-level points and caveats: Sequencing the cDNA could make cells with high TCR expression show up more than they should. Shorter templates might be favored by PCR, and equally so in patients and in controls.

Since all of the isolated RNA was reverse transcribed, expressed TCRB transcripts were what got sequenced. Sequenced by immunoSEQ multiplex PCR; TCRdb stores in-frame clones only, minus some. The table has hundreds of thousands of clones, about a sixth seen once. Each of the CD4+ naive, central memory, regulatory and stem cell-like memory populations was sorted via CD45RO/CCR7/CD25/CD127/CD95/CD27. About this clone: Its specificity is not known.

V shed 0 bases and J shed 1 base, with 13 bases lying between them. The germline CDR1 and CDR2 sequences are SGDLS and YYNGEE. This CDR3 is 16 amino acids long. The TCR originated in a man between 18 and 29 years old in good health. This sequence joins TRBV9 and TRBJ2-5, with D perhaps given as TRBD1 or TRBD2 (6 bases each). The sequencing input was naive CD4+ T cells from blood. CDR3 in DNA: TGTGCCAGCAGCGTAGGATCCGGGGGCGGCCAAGAGACCCAGTACTTC. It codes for CASSVGSGGGQETQYF.